Shown below are 22 T cell receptor beta chains from a single sample sequenced in a study of early T cells in non-severe SARS-CoV-2 infection. TCRdb reprocessed the 5' RACE reads via MiXCR and lists one record per CDR3 protein. The data hold roughly 35,000 distinct CDR3 sequences, with less than 5% observed a single time. The sequenced sample consisted of whole blood. These receptors were taken from an adult who was a healthcare worker with PCR-confirmed SARS-CoV-2 infection or an uninfected control (not recorded which).

J is TRBJ2-7 and V is TRBV28, with D maybe TRBD1 (6 bases). Trimming left V 9 bases short and J 3 bases short, with 27 bases between. The V gene's germline CDR1 is MDHEN and CDR2 SYDVKM. The length of the CDR3 is 17 residues. The CDR3 loop is CASQPAMTGHVVYEQYF. The CDR3 DNA is TGTGCCAGTCAGCCAGCTATGACAGGCCATGTGGTCTACGAGCAGTACTTC.

This clonotype has just a few counts. This chain links TRBV29-1 with TRBJ1-5; D ambiguous. Germline V gene data show CDR1 as SQVTM and CDR2 as ANQGSEA. The CDR3 runs to 12 residues. Trimming removed 4 bases from V and 1 base from J, with 5 bases in between. CDR3 nucleotides: TGCAGCGTTGGAGGGAGCAATCAGCCCCAGCATTTT. Translation: CSVGGSNQPQHF.

Many counts were recorded for this clonotype. The rearrangement uses TRBV2 and TRBJ2-1; no clear D gene. This CDR3 has 12 residues. Trimming left V 6 bases short and J 10 bases short, with 13 bases between. Germline CDR1 and CDR2: SNHLY and FYNNEI. The CDR3: CASSLSLVEQFF. In DNA, the CDR3 is TGTGCCAGCAGCCTCTCTCTAGTGGAGCAGTTCTTC. Based on the CDR3 plus reference TRBV2 and TRBJ2-1, the full variable domain is EPEVTQTPSHQVTQMGQEVILRCVPISNHLYFYWYRQILGQKVEFLVSFYNNEISEKSEIFDDQFSVERPDGSNFTLKIRSTKLEDSAMYFCASSLSLVEQFFGPGTRLTVL.

This clonotype was found a few times. Without the conserved terminal phenylalanine or tryptophan, this CDR3 likely stems from a read error. The CDR3 nucleotides are TGTGCCAGCAGTTACTCGATCCGACAAAGCACAGATACGCAGTATTAT. Encoded protein: CASSYSIRQSTDTQYY. V is TRBV6-5 and J is TRBJ2-3; D ambiguous. Germline V CDR1 and CDR2: MNHEY, SVGAGI. Trimming removed 0 bases from V and 0 bases from J, with 10 bases in between. The CDR3 length is 16 residues.

This clonotype was recorded at least ten times. The J gene is TRBJ2-3, the V gene TRBV12-5, with 9 bases matching TRBD2. Germline V gene lookup returns CDR1 LGHNT and CDR2 FRNRAP. The CDR3 runs to 17 residues. V shed 3 bases, J shed 0 bases, and the junction held 7 bases outside the gene matches. The CDR3 is CASGFKASGASTDTQYF. DNA for the CDR3: TGTGCTAGTGGTTTTAAGGCTAGCGGGGCTAGCACAGATACGCAGTATTTT.

By sample fraction, this clonotype is medium-sized (0.01 to 0.1%). The chain is built from TRBV5-1 and TRBJ1-6; 7 bases match TRBD1. The length of the CDR3 is 14 residues. Trimming cost V 4 bases and J 6 bases; bases outside gene matches: 4. In germline, CDR1 is SGHRS, CDR2 YFSETQ. The CDR3 DNA is TGCGCCAGCAGCCGGGGGACAGCTAATTCACCCCTCCACTTT. Its protein product is CASSRGTANSPLHF.

This clonotype appeared many times. CDR3 DNA: TGTGCCAGCAGCGTAGCTGGGACAGGCACAGATACGCAGTATTTT. Translating it yields CASSVAGTGTDTQYF. The chain uses TRBV9 and TRBJ2-3, with 7 bases matching TRBD1. From germline, CDR1 is SGDLS and CDR2 YYNGEE. The CDR3 is 15 amino acids. V lost 0 bases to trimming and J lost 1 base; unmatched junction nucleotides: 2.

This clonotype was seen more than once but under ten times. This chain connects TRBV28 to TRBJ2-7; the match to TRBD1 covers 11 bases. Germline CDR1 and CDR2: MDHEN and SYDVKM. The CDR3 has 14 amino acids. V was clipped by 6 bases and J by 6 bases; unmatched bases: 7. In DNA form, the CDR3 reads TGTGCCAGCAGCACCCATGGGACAGGGGGCGAGCAGTACTTC. This codes for CASSTHGTGGEQYF.

This clonotype was observed at least ten times. V is TRBV7-6 and J is TRBJ2-2; unclear D gene. The CDR3 is 15 amino acids. V was cut by 5 bases and J by 1 base, with 11 bases left in between. Germline-derived CDR1 and CDR2 are SGHVS and FNYEAQ. The CDR3: CASSLGRKNTGELFF. In DNA, the CDR3 is TGTGCCAGCAGCCTTGGACGGAAGAACACCGGGGAGCTGTTTTTT. The full variable domain, in which reference TRBV7-6 and TRBJ2-2 provide the parts outside the CDR3, is GAGVSQSPRYKVTKRGQDVALRCDPISGHVSLYWYRQALGQGPEFLTYFNYEAQQDKSGLPNDRFSAERPEGSISTLTIQRTEQRDSAMYRCASSLGRKNTGELFFGEGSRLTVL.

This clonotype was recorded at least ten times. The chain links TRBV5-5 to TRBJ2-3, with TRBD2 matching over 7 bases. V dropped 4 bases and J dropped 4; count of bases not matched to a gene: 6. Germline loops: CDR1 SGHKS, CDR2 YYEKEE (reference sequence). CDR3 length: 14 residues. In DNA form, the CDR3 reads TGTGCCAGCAGCATGGCGGGAGTCGCAGATACGCAGTATTTT. This translates into CASSMAGVADTQYF.

This clonotype was recorded at least ten times. Germline and junction disagree at one end, which may indicate a read error. V usage is TRBV7-6 and J usage is TRBJ1-6; D is unclear. The germline CDR1 and CDR2 sequences are SGHVS and FNYEAQ. This CDR3 region has 15 residues. CDR3 nucleotide sequence: TGTGCCAGCAGCTTACAGTTCTCCAATAATTCACCCCTCCACTTT. This gives the protein CASSLQFSNNSPLHF.

This clonotype showed up many times. V usage is TRBV27 and J usage is TRBJ1-4; D uncertain. The CDR3 runs to 16 residues. The germline V gene has CDR1 MNHEY and CDR2 SMNVEV (reference sequence). The ends were cut back, 2 bases at V and 1 base at J, with 11 bases in the middle. This CDR3 is CASSLNSVVTNEKLFF. CDR3 DNA sequence: TGTGCCAGCAGTTTAAACAGTGTAGTAACTAATGAAAAACTGTTTTTT.

This clonotype occurred many times. V gene TRBV28 combines with J gene TRBJ1-2; a weak D match, TRBD1 (5 bases). CDR1 and CDR2 (germline): MDHEN, SYDVKM. The CDR3 contains 14 residues. Trimming stripped 3 bases from V and 4 bases from J, with 12 bases between. The CDR3 DNA reads as TGTGCCAGCAGTTTCACGACAGCCATCTATGGCTACACCTTC. Residues: CASSFTTAIYGYTF.

This clonotype was counted many times. The rearrangement joins TRBV5-1 to TRBJ2-5; possibly TRBD1 for D (5 bases). The CDR3 extends over 14 amino acids. Germline V gene lookup returns CDR1 SGHRS and CDR2 YFSETQ. V gave up 0 bases and J gave up 3 bases, with 9 bases separating them. CDR3 sequence: CASSLGGAKETQYF. As DNA, the CDR3 is TGCGCCAGCAGCTTGGGTGGGGCCAAAGAGACCCAGTACTTC.

Many counts were recorded for this clonotype. The V call is TRBV7-9, the J call TRBJ1-4; D gene unclear. The CDR3 covers 12 residues. V was trimmed by 1 base and J by 7 bases, leaving 4 bases between them. Looked up from germline, CDR1 is SEHNR and CDR2 is FQNEAQ (reference sequence). CDR3 protein: CASSLEGEKLFF. CDR3 DNA sequence: TGTGCCAGCAGCTTAGAGGGTGAAAAACTGTTTTTT.

The table lists this clonotype with a few counts. The V and J genes are TRBV5-6 and TRBJ2-3; possibly TRBD1 or TRBD2 for D (5 bases each). The germline V gene has CDR1 SGHDT and CDR2 YYEEEE. This CDR3 comprises 16 residues. V dropped 5 bases and J dropped 4 bases, with 20 bases sitting between them. CDR3 in amino acids: CASRPTTRGDADTQYF. The CDR3 bases are TGTGCCAGCAGACCCACAACTAGGGGAGACGCAGATACGCAGTATTTT.

This clonotype was counted many times. The chain has TRBV20-1 and TRBJ2-7, with D possibly matching TRBD2 (6 bases). This CDR3 comprises 15 residues. Germline CDR1 is DFQATT and CDR2 is SNEGSKA (reference sequence). V was pared by 1 base and J by 2 bases, with 15 bases between. The CDR3 loop reads CSARVTTSRTYEQYF. The CDR3 region has the DNA TGCAGTGCTAGAGTAACAACTAGCCGAACCTACGAGCAGTACTTC.

A few counts support this clonotype. V usage is TRBV4-2 and J usage is TRBJ2-5; D remains unclear. This CDR3 spans 13 amino acids. V was cut by 1 base and J by 5 bases, with 8 bases left in between. In germline, CDR1 is LGHNA, CDR2 YNFKEQ. CDR3 bases: TGTGCCAGCAGCCAAGTTGGTCGGGAGACCCAGTACTTC. This translates into CASSQVGRETQYF.

A few counts support this clonotype. The V call is TRBV10-3, the J call TRBJ2-3; perhaps TRBD2 as D (6 bases). The CDR3 runs 14 residues. CDR1 is ENHRY and CDR2 is SYGVKD in the germline V gene. V was trimmed by 7 bases and J by 1 base, leaving 12 bases between them. CDR3: CAITQGGGTDTQYF. For the CDR3, the DNA is TGTGCCATCACGCAGGGAGGAGGCACAGATACGCAGTATTTT.

This clonotype was seen many times. Sequence at one end of the junction differs from germline and may be a read error. The chain combines TRBV7-2 with TRBJ2-4; 8 bases are shared with TRBD2. This CDR3 contains 12 residues. Germline CDR1 and CDR2: SGHTA and FQGNSA. The CDR3 sequence is CASSLAAGGPRF. As DNA, the CDR3 is TGTGCCAGCAGCTTAGCGGCGGGGGGACCCAGATTC. Full variable domain (remainder filled in from reference TRBV7-2 and TRBJ2-4): GAGVSQSPSNKVTEKGKDVELRCDPISGHTALYWYRQSLGQGLEFLIYFQGNSAPDKSGLPSDRFSAERTGGSVSTLTIQRTQQEDSAVYLCASSLAAGGPRFGAGTRLSVL.

A few counts support this clonotype. The rearrangement uses TRBV5-1 and TRBJ2-7; tentatively, D is TRBD1 or TRBD2 (5 bases each). Germline V gene sequence: CDR1 SGHRS, CDR2 YFSETQ. There are 15 residues in the CDR3. V was cut by 3 bases and J by 0 bases, with 13 bases left in between. In nucleotides, the CDR3 is TGCGCCAGCAGCTCCCGGGACGGCAGCTCCTACGAGCAGTACTTC. Protein: CASSSRDGSSYEQYF.

There are many counts of this clonotype. This chain uses TRBV7-2 with TRBJ2-2; 11 bases agree with TRBD1. This CDR3 has 14 residues. The germline CDR1 and CDR2 sequences are SGHTA and FQGNSA. Trimming cost V 3 bases and J 6 bases; bases outside gene matches: 0. The DNA of the CDR3 is TGTGCCAGCAGCTTGGGACAGGGGGCCGGGGAGCTGTTTTTT. Amino acids: CASSLGQGAGELFF.